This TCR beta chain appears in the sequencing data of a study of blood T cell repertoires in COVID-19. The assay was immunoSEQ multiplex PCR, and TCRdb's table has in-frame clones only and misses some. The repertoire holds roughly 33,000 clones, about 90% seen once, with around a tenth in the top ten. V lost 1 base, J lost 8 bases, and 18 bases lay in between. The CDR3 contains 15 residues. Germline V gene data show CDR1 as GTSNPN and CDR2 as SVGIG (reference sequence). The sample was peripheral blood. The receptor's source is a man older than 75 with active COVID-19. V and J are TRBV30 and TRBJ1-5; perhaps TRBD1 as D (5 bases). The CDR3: CAWSGGSRTIEPQHF. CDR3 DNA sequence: TGTGCCTGGAGTGGGGGCAGCCGAACGATTGAGCCCCAGCATTTT.